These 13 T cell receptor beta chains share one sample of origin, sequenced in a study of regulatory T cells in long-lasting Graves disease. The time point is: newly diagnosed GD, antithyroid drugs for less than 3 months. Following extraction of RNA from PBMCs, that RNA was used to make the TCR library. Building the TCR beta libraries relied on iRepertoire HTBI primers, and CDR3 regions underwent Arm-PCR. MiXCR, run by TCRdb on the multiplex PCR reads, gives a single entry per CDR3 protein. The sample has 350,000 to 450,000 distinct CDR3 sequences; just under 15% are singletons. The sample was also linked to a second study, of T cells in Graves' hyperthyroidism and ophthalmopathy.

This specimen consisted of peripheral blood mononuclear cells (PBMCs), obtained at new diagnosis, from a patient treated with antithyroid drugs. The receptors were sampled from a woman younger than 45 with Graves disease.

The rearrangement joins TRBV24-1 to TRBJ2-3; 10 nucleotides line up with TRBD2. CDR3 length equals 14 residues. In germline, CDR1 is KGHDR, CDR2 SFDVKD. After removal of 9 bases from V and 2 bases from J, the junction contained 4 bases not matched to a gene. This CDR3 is CATESGRDTDTQYF. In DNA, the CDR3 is TGTGCCACCGAAAGCGGGAGGGACACAGATACGCAGTATTTT.

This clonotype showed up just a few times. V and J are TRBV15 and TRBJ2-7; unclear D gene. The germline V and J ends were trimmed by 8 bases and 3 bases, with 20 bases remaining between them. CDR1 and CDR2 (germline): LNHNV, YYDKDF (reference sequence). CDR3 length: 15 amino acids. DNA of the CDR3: TGTGCCACCGACCCAGAAGGAGATTACCGCTACGAGCAGTACTTC. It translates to CATDPEGDYRYEQYF.

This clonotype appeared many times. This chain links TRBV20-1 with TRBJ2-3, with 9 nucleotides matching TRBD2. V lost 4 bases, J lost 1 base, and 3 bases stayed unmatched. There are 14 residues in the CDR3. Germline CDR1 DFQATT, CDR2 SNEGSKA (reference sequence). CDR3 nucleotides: TGCAGTGCTATTAGCGGGAGAGGCACAGATACGCAGTATTTT. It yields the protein CSAISGRGTDTQYF.

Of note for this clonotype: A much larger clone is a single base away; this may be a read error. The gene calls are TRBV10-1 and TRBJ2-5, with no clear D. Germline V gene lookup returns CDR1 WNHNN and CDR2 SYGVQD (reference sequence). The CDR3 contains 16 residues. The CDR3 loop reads CASGELASSSQETQYF. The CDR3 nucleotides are TGCGCCAGCGGTGAGTTGGCTTCGAGTTCCCAAGAGACCCAGTACTTC.

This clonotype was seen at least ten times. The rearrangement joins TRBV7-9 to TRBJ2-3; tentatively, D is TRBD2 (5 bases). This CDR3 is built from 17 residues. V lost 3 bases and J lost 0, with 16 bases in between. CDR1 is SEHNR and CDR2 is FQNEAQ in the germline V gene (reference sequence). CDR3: CASSFDRPGESTDTQYF. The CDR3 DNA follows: TGTGCCAGCAGCTTCGATCGCCCCGGGGAGAGCACAGATACGCAGTATTTT. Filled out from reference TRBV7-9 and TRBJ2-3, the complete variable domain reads DTGVSQNPRHKITKRGQNVTFRCDPISEHNRLYWYRQTLGQGPEFLTYFQNEAQLEKSRLLSDRFSAERPKGSFSTLEIQRTEQGDSAMYLCASSFDRPGESTDTQYFGPGTRLTVL.

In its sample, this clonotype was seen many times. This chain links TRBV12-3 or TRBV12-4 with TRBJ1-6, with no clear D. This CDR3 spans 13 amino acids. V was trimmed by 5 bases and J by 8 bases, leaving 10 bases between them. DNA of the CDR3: TGTGCCAGCAGTCCGTCTCGGGATTCACCCCTCCACTTT. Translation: CASSPSRDSPLHF.

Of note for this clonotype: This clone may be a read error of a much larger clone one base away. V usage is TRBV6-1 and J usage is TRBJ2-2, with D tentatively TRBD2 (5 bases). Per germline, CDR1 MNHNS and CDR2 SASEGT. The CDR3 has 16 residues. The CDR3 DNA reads TGTGCCAGCAGCCCTCGGGCTGGGATAAAAACCGGGGAGATGTTTTTT. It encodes CASSPRAGIKTGEMFF.

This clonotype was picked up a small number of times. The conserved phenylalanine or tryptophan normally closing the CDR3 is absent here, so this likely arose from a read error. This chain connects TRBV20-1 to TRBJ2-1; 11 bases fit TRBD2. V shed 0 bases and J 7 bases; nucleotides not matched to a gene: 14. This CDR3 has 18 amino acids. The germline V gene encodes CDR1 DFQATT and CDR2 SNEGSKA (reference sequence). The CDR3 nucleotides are TGCAGTGCTAGAGATCTGAAGAGGTCTAGCGGGAGGTCGAATGAGCAGTTCTGC. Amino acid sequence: CSARDLKRSSGRSNEQFC.

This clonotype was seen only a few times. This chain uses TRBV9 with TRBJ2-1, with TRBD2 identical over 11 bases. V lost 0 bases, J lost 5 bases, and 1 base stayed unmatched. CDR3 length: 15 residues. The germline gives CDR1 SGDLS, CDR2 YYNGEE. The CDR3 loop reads CASSVVLAGDNEQFF. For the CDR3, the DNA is TGTGCCAGCAGCGTAGTACTAGCGGGAGACAATGAGCAGTTCTTC.

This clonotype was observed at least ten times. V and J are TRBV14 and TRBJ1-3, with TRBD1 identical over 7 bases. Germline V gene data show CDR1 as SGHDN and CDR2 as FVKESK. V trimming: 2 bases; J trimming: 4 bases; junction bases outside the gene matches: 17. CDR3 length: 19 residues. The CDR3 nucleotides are TGTGCCAGCAGCCAATTCCCCGGGACAGTGCGGTTTGGAGGAAACACCATATATTTT. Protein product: CASSQFPGTVRFGGNTIYF.

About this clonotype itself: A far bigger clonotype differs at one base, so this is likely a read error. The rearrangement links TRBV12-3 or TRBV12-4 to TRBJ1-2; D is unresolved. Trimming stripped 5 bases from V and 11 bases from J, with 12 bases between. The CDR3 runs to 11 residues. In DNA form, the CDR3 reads TGTGCCAGCAGTGTTAAGGTGTATTACACCTTC. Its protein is CASSVKVYYTF.

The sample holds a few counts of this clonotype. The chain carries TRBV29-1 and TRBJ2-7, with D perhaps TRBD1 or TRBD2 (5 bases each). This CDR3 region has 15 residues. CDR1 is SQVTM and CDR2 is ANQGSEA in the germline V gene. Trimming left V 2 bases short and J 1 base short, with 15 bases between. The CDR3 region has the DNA TGCAGCGTTGAATCGTGGGACGGCGGATCCTACGAGCAGTACTTC. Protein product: CSVESWDGGSYEQYF.

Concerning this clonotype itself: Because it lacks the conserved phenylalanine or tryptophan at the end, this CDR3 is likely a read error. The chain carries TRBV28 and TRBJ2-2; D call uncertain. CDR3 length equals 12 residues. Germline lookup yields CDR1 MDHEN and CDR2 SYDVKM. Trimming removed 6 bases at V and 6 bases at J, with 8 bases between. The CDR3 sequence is CASSPQSGELFL. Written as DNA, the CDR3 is TGTGCCAGCAGCCCTCAGTCCGGGGAGCTGTTTCTT.